This is a list of T cell receptor beta chains from one sample in a study of cytomegalovirus exposure and HLA in healthy donors. The table came from immunoSEQ multiplex PCR; TCRdb's copy has only in-frame clones and leaves some out. The table includes 200,000 or so clones, less than 85% detected once. What was sequenced was PBMCs. The receptors derive from a young man in good health and CMV-seronegative. Each CDR3 is given with its conserved first and last residue. A D gene is named only where the DNA matches it firmly.

J gene: TRBJ1-2; D gene: TRBD1; V gene: TRBV30; CDR3 protein: CAWSVNRGPYYGYIF
J gene: TRBJ2-3; D gene: TRBD2; V gene: TRBV10-1; CDR3 protein: CASSQTLAGVSPDTQYF
J gene: TRBJ2-1; D gene: TRBD2; V gene: TRBV10-2; CDR3 protein: CASSAGLAGVVEQFF
J gene: TRBJ2-7; D gene: -; V gene: TRBV7-9; CDR3 protein: CASSFGGDRAYEQYF
J gene: TRBJ2-1; D gene: TRBD1; V gene: TRBV5-4; CDR3 protein: CASSLVGGTGYNEQFF
J gene: TRBJ1-2; D gene: -; V gene: TRBV4-1; CDR3 protein: CASSQDGVSGYTF
J gene: TRBJ2-3; D gene: -; V gene: TRBV28; CDR3 protein: CASSATDRSTDTQYF
J gene: TRBJ2-7; D gene: TRBD1; V gene: TRBV6-1; CDR3 protein: CASSEAGWDRYF
J gene: TRBJ2-7; D gene: -; V gene: TRBV7-9; CDR3 protein: CASSLTLLSYEQYF
J gene: TRBJ2-7; D gene: -; V gene: TRBV9; CDR3 protein: CASSARTEGTYEQYF
J gene: TRBJ2-6; D gene: -; V gene: TRBV7-7; CDR3 protein: CASSLADGRGFDLTF
J gene: TRBJ1-3; D gene: -; V gene: TRBV5-4; CDR3 protein: CASSLADTIYF
J gene: TRBJ2-7; D gene: -; V gene: TRBV5-1; CDR3 protein: CASSLARGSYEQYF
J gene: TRBJ1-2; D gene: -; V gene: TRBV4-2; CDR3 protein: CASSQDVAGVYGYTF
J gene: TRBJ2-3; D gene: TRBD2; V gene: TRBV2; CDR3 protein: CASSEGGASTDTQYF
J gene: TRBJ2-5; D gene: -; V gene: TRBV7-9; CDR3 protein: CASSLAAAGETQYF
J gene: TRBJ1-2; D gene: -; V gene: TRBV28; CDR3 protein: CASSTQGVRGYTF
J gene: TRBJ1-3; D gene: -; V gene: TRBV25-1; CDR3 protein: CASSDGGGSGNTIYF
J gene: TRBJ2-6; D gene: -; V gene: TRBV28; CDR3 protein: CASSHNPGAGANVLTF